This T cell receptor beta chain was profiled in a study of graft-versus-host responses after intestinal transplantation. At the level of the study: For approximately 3 years after anti-thymocyte globulin induction, all recipients took tacrolimus and steroids.

Overall study findings and caveats: Peak GvH clone levels in circulation were associated with early post-transplant HvG declines. Present in recipient marrow, GvH clones included some that appeared first in ileum or blood.

Regarding this clone: No antigen is known for it.

Repertoires were generated with immunoSEQ multiplex PCR, while TCRdb's copy carries only in-frame clones and drops some. The sample records approximately 100,000 clones, more than 85% being singletons. This sequence originates from a human donor who received an intestinal transplant. The source was unstimulated CD8+ T cells sorted from spleen or lymph node cells, collected before intestinal transplant.

The CDR3 region is CASSLAVRDHEQYF. The CDR3, as DNA: TGTGCCAGCAGCTTAGCGGTTAGGGACCACGAGCAGTACTTC. The chain is built from TRBV7-9 and TRBJ2-5; D is possibly TRBD1 or TRBD2 (5 bases each). The last part of the DNA fits TRBJ2-7 better; the J call may be wrong. CDR1 is SEHNR and CDR2 is FQNEAQ in the germline V gene (reference sequence). The CDR3 runs to 14 residues.